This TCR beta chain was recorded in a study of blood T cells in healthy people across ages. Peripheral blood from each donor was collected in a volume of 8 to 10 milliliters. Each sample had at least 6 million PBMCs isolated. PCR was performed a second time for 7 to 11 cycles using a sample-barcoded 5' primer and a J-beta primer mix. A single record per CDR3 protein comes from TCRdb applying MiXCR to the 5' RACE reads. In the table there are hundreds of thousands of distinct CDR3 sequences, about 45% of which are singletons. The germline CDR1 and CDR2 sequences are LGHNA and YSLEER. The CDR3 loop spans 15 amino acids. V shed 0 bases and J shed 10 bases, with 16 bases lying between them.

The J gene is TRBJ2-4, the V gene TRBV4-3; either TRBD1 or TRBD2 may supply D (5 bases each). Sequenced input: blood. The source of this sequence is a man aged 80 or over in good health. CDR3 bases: TGCGCCAGCAGCCAAGATATAGGGCATGGGGGAATTCAGTACTTC. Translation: CASSQDIGHGGIQYF.